Listed below are T cell receptor beta chains from one sample, sequenced in a study of control samples from healthy donors and cancer patients. Clones were read by immunoSEQ multiplex PCR, and TCRdb kept only the in-frame ones, dropping some. Of 5,000 to 6,500 clones in the sample, 70% to 90% were seen once. The source material was formalin-fixed, paraffin-embedded tissue. The receptors derive from a female donor with lung cancer. Each CDR3 is given without its conserved first and last residue. The order of the fields is J gene, V gene, CDR3 protein.

>TRBJ1-2|TRBV7-2
ASSLGQGSYGYT
>TRBJ2-1|TRBV5-6
ASSLTSGNDEQF
>TRBJ1-1|TRBV3-1/TRBV3-2
ASSHGGATQEAF
>TRBJ2-7|TRBV11-3
ASSSGQGMTEQY
>TRBJ2-3|TRBV29-1
SVAGTSGTDTQY
>TRBJ1-5|TRBV2
ATTEGAQHQPQH
>TRBJ1-3|TRBV11-3
ASSSTNPGNTIY
>TRBJ1-4|TRBV19
ASSIARAEKLF
>TRBJ2-5|TRBV2
ASRVDRGVETQY
>TRBJ2-7|TRBV10-3
AISSPGGEPPYEQY
>TRBJ2-7|TRBV2
ASNVLRSGGGGQY
>TRBJ2-5|TRBV24-1
ATSDWGQGVETQY
>TRBJ2-3|TRBV27
ASWELAGLWGPTDTQY
>TRBJ2-1|TRBV4-1
ASSLYDTGGGNNEQF
>TRBJ2-5|TRBV7-3
ASSSQPSSETQY
>TRBJ2-2|TRBV7-9
ASRLTGNTGELF
>TRBJ2-2|TRBV7-7
ASSLTSTDTGELF
>TRBJ1-6|TRBV14
ASSQDTTVGAYNSPLH
>TRBJ1-1|TRBV27
ASSSAGGGDTEAF
>TRBJ1-1|TRBV19
ASRSYLDRGKNTEAF
>TRBJ2-7|TRBV2
ASSLLGQGGYEQY
>TRBJ1-1|TRBV7-2
ASSLRQGAWNTEAF
>TRBJ2-6|TRBV30
AWLNSQGRGSGANVLT
>TRBJ2-1|TRBV28
ASSLLFGQAPERYNEQF
>TRBJ2-7|TRBV11-2
ASSFERDLPY
>TRBJ2-1|TRBV6-6
ASSTGLDRYNEQF
>TRBJ1-5|TRBV7-2
ASSLGHQTHQPQH
>TRBJ1-5|TRBV7-2
ASSLDRDQPQH
>TRBJ2-5|TRBV5-4
ASSFRDTEVEETQY
>TRBJ2-1|TRBV7-3
ASSPSVVNNEQF
>TRBJ2-5|TRBV7-2
ASSLVEAQY
>TRBJ2-3|TRBV2
ASSAGSGRTDTQY
>TRBJ1-1|TRBV18
ASSPGEGEAF
>TRBJ2-3|TRBV7-9
ASSDRDSRRTQY
>TRBJ1-5|TRBV6-5
ASSSWGQSNQPQH
>TRBJ1-5|TRBV6-5
ASRRSGSGQPQH
>TRBJ2-2|TRBV19
ASSSSGSTGELF
>TRBJ2-5|TRBV18
ASSPGSLGGTETQY
>TRBJ1-1|TRBV28
ASSSHVAEAF
>TRBJ1-5|TRBV30
AWSVPGPGGDQPQH
>TRBJ2-3|TRBV24-1
ATSDPGLAGRTDTQY
>TRBJ1-4|TRBV7-9
ASSYSEKLF
>TRBJ2-1|TRBV7-3
ASSLSGPINEQF